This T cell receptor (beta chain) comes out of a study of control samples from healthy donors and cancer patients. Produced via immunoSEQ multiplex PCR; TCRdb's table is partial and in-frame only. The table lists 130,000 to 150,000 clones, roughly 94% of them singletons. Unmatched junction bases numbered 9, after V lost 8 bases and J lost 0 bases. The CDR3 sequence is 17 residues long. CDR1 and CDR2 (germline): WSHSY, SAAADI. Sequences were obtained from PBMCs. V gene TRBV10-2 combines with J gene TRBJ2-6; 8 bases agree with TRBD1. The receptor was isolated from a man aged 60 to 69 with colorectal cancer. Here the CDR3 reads CASLGQDQSSGANVLTF. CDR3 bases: TGCGCCAGCCTGGGACAGGACCAAAGCTCTGGGGCCAACGTCCTGACTTTC.